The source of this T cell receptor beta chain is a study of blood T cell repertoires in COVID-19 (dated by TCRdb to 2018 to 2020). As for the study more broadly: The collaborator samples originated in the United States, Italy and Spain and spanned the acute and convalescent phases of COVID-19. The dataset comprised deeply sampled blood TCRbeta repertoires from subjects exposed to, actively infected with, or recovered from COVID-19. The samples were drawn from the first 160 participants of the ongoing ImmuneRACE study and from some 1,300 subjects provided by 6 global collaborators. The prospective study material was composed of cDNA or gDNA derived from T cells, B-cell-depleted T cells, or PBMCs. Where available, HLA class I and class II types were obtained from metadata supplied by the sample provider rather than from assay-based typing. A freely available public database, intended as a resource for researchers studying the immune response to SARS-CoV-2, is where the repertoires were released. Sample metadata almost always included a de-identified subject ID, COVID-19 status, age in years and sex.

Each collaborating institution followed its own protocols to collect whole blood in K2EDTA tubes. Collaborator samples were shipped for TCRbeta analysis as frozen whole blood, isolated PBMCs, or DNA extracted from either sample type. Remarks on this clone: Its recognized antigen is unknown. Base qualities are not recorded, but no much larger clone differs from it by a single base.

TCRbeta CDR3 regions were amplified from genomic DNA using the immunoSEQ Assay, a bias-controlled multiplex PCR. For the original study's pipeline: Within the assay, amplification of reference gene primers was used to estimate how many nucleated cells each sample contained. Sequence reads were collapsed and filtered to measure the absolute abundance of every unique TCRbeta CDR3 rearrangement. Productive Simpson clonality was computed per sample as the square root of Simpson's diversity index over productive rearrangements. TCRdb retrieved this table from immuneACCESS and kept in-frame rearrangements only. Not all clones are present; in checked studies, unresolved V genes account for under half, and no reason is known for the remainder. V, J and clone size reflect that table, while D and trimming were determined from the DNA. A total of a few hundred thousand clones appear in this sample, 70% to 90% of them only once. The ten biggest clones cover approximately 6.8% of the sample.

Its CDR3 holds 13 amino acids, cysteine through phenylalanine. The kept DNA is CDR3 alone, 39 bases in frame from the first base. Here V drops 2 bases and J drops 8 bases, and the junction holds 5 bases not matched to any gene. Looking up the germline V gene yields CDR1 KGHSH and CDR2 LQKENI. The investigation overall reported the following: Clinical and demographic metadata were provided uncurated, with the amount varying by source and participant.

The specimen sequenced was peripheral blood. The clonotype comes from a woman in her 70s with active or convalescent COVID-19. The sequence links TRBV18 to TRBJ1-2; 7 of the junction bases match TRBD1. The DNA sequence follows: TGTGCCAGCTCACCAACAGGGGAAGAAGGCTACACCTTC. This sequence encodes CASSPTGEEGYTF.